This T cell receptor (beta chain) came from a study of shared clonotypes between healthy human individuals. About the research overall: Three plates each covered CD4 naive and memory; CD8 naive two, CD8 memory one. The study's findings and limits: Naive subsets usually exceeded memory subsets in estimated richness. In a handful of donors, approximately 5% of naive CD4 clonotypes appeared in common.

Measured with immunoSEQ multiplex PCR; TCRdb has only the in-frame clones, and not every one. In the table there are some 2.1 million clones, approximately 95% of which are singletons. Comment on this clone: The antigen remains undetermined.

The V and J ends lost 7 bases and 7 bases, in that order; junction bases with no gene match: 7. The germline V gene encodes CDR1 MNHEY and CDR2 SVGAGI. CDR3 size: 14 residues. Sequencing was done on a sample of naive CD4+ T cells sorted from blood. The subset: CD45RA+ positively selected. The sequence came from a man aged 18 to 30 in good health. V and J are TRBV6-5 and TRBJ1-1; 12 nucleotides agree with TRBD1. The CDR3 coding sequence is TGTGCCAGCACCAAGGGGACAGGGGGCGGTGAAGCTTTCTTT. This sequence encodes CASTKGTGGGEAFF.